These 22 T cell receptor beta chains were sequenced from one sample in a study of T cell repertoires in cytomegalovirus infection. TCRdb processed the reads anew with MiXCR; each CDR3 protein has one entry. The data contain fewer than 350,000 distinct CDR3 sequences, 17% of them singletons. The sequencing input was PBMCs. All receptors derive from a human donor in good health (CMV status not recorded). Some clones in this sample may be carry-over from other donors' samples.

The sample holds many counts of this clonotype. This chain uses TRBV12-3 or TRBV12-4 with TRBJ2-7; possibly TRBD1 or TRBD2 for D (9 bases each). V lost 10 bases and J lost 3, with 19 bases in between. This CDR3 comprises 14 residues. In DNA, the CDR3 is TGTGCCACCAGAGCGGGGGGACAGGGCTACGAGCAGTACTTC. Translation gives CATRAGGQGYEQYF.

This sequence joins TRBV28 and TRBJ2-1; 8 bases are shared with TRBD1. The CDR3 is made up of 13 amino acids. Germline lookup yields CDR1 MDHEN and CDR2 SYDVKM. Trimming removed 11 bases from V and 8 bases from J; junction bases left unmatched: 11. CDR3 bases: TGTGCCTGGGGCAGGGGGCAGGAGGATGAGCAGTTCTTC. Translated, it gives CAWGRGQEDEQFF.

The chain carries TRBV7-2 and TRBJ1-4, with D unresolved. Trimming pared 4 bases from V and 2 bases from J, leaving 14 bases between. The CDR3 has 16 amino acids. Germline values: CDR1 SGHTA, CDR2 FQGNSA. In nucleotides, the CDR3 is TGTGCCAGCAGCTCCCTCGACGATTGGACTAATGAAAAACTGTTTTTT. Translating it yields CASSSLDDWTNEKLFF.

Concerning this clonotype itself: It may be a read error: a sequence one base away is much more abundant. This rearrangement joins TRBV7-2 to TRBJ2-2, with TRBD2 matching 10 bases. Germline V CDR1 and CDR2: SGHTA, FQGNSA. CDR3 size: 17 residues. The CDR3, as DNA: TGTGCCAGCAACTTATCCAGCGGGGGGGGCCGCAGCGGGGAGCTGTTTTTT. Amino acids: CASNLSSGGGRSGELFF.

This clonotype was seen more than once but under ten times. This chain joins TRBV11-2 and TRBJ1-3; maybe TRBD1 (5 bases). Looked up from germline, CDR1 is SGHAT and CDR2 is FQNNGV. This CDR3 spans 15 amino acids. The V and J ends lost 5 bases and 6 bases respectively, with 17 bases between them. The CDR3 reads CASSTPPGLLNTIYF. The DNA for the CDR3 is TGTGCCAGCAGCACCCCACCGGGACTGCTAAACACCATATATTTT.

This clonotype was observed a handful of times. J is TRBJ1-5 and V is TRBV6-9; D may be TRBD1 (5 bases). This CDR3 contains 17 residues. V was cut by 4 bases and J by 5 bases, with 21 bases left in between. Germline values: CDR1 MNHGY, CDR2 SVAAGI. This chain's CDR3 is CASSFRGVLLNHQPQHF. In nucleotides, the CDR3 is TGTGCCAGCAGTTTTAGGGGCGTCCTCCTAAACCATCAGCCCCAGCATTTT.

This chain uses TRBV4-2 with TRBJ1-4, with D possibly being TRBD1 (6 bases). V lost 3 bases, J lost 0 bases, and 11 bases lay in between. This CDR3 has 16 amino acids. Germline-derived CDR1 and CDR2 are LGHNA and YNFKEQ. DNA for the CDR3: TGTGCCAGCAGCCAGGGGGGCCGGGCAACTAATGAAAAACTGTTTTTT. This sequence encodes CASSQGGRATNEKLFF.

A single count supports this clonotype. The V gene is TRBV7-9, the J gene TRBJ2-7; D gene ambiguous. CDR3 size: 13 residues. CDR1 is SEHNR and CDR2 is FQNEAQ in the germline V gene (reference sequence). V lost 5 bases, J lost 1 base, and 9 bases lay in between. The CDR3 is CASSTTPSYEQYF. The CDR3 nucleotides are TGTGCCAGCAGCACGACACCATCCTACGAGCAGTACTTC. The full variable domain, with the rest looked up from reference TRBV7-9 and TRBJ2-7, is DTGVSQNPRHKITKRGQNVTFRCDPISEHNRLYWYRQTLGQGPEFLTYFQNEAQLEKSRLLSDRFSAERPKGSFSTLEIQRTEQGDSAMYLCASSTTPSYEQYFGPGTRLTVT.

This clonotype has just a few counts. V and J are TRBV5-6 and TRBJ2-5; 14 bases fit TRBD2. Trimming at V came to 5 bases and at J to 5 bases, leaving 17 bases not matched to a gene. CDR3 size: 19 residues. Germline lookup yields CDR1 SGHDT and CDR2 YYEEEE. The CDR3: CASSLRLAGGPREAETQYF. The DNA for the CDR3 is TGTGCCAGCAGTCTACGACTAGCGGGGGGGCCGAGGGAGGCGGAGACCCAGTACTTC.

This clonotype was seen only a few times. The chain joins TRBV12-3 or TRBV12-4 to TRBJ2-2; a weak D match, TRBD1 (6 bases). The length of the CDR3 is 15 residues. V lost 1 base to trimming and J lost 9 bases, with 15 bases between them. The CDR3 nucleotides read TGTGCCAGCAGTTTAGGGGGGCGCTCAACAAGGGAGCTGTTTTTT. Protein product: CASSLGGRSTRELFF.

The chain combines TRBV19 with TRBJ2-5, with TRBD1 identical over 7 bases. The CDR3 loop spans 18 amino acids. Germline trimming cut 0 bases from V and 9 bases from J; bases unmatched to any gene: 19. CDR1 and CDR2 from the germline V gene are LNHDA and SQIVND (reference sequence). The CDR3 region has the DNA TGTGCCAGTAGTATAGATGGATCGACAGGGACGTCCATCGGGGCCCAGTACTTC. Residues: CASSIDGSTGTSIGAQYF.

This clonotype was observed a handful of times. V is TRBV5-6 and J is TRBJ2-1, with 8 bases matching TRBD2. The ends lost 0 bases at V and 3 bases at J; junction bases unmatched: 2. The CDR3 covers 15 residues. Germline V gene lookup returns CDR1 SGHDT and CDR2 YYEEEE. CDR3 bases: TGTGCCAGCAGCTTGGGACTAGCGATCTACAATGAGCAGTTCTTC. Protein sequence: CASSLGLAIYNEQFF. Full variable domain (remainder filled in from reference TRBV5-6 and TRBJ2-1): DAGVTQSPTHLIKTRGQQVTLRCSPKSGHDTVSWYQQALGQGPQFIFQYYEEEERQRGNFPDRFSGHQFPNYSSELNVNALLLGDSALYLCASSLGLAIYNEQFFGPGTRLTVL.

This clonotype was seen a few times. The CDR3 loop is CSARVEGARYEQYF. CDR3 DNA: TGCAGTGCTAGAGTGGAGGGGGCGAGGTACGAGCAGTACTTC. This sequence joins TRBV20-1 and TRBJ2-7; TRBD1 is a possible D gene (7 bases). Germline V gene sequence: CDR1 DFQATT, CDR2 SNEGSKA (reference sequence). V dropped 1 base and J dropped 4 bases, with 14 bases sitting between them. This CDR3 comprises 14 residues.

The chain has TRBV6-6 and TRBJ2-3; D not resolved. CDR3 size: 13 residues. CDR1 MNHNY and CDR2 SVGAGI come from the germline V gene (reference sequence). With 7 bases removed from V and 6 bases from J, the gap between germline ends came to 14 bases. The CDR3 DNA follows: TGTGCCAGCACCCCCTTGGGGTCCGATACGCAGTATTTT. Its translation: CASTPLGSDTQYF.

In its sample, this clonotype was seen many times. The chain employs TRBV7-2 and TRBJ1-6; a weak D match, TRBD1 (6 bases). Trimming took 6 bases from V and 7 from J, leaving 16 bases between them. Germline CDR1 is SGHTA and CDR2 is FQGNSA. This CDR3 region has 15 residues. The CDR3 DNA reads as TGTGCCAGCAGTTCCGCCCCGGACAGCAATTCACCCCTCCACTTT. Translation gives CASSSAPDSNSPLHF.

V is TRBV10-3 and J is TRBJ1-1, with D unresolved. V lost 2 bases to trimming and J lost 11 bases, with 15 bases between them. Germline V gene lookup returns CDR1 ENHRY and CDR2 SYGVKD. CDR3 length: 13 amino acids. The CDR3 spells CAISENIQNEAFF. The DNA of the CDR3 is TGTGCCATCAGTGAGAACATCCAGAATGAGGCTTTCTTT.

The rearrangement links TRBV5-6 to TRBJ1-5; weak D call: TRBD1 (5 bases). This CDR3 has 15 residues. Trimming left V 0 bases short and J 5 bases short, with 12 bases between. CDR1 is SGHDT, CDR2 YYEEEE, per germline. CDR3 nucleotides: TGTGCCAGCAGCTTGGCCGGGGACGGGGATCAGCCCCAGCATTTT. This translates into CASSLAGDGDQPQHF.

Only a few counts were recorded for this clonotype. This chain uses TRBV7-6 with TRBJ1-3, with 7 bases aligning to TRBD1. This CDR3 comprises 13 residues. The germline CDR1 and CDR2 sequences are SGHVS and FNYEAQ. V lost 3 bases, J lost 10 bases, and 6 bases stayed unmatched. CDR3 in amino acids: CASSLGQQDTIYF. The CDR3 DNA reads as TGTGCCAGCAGCTTGGGACAGCAGGATACCATATATTTT.

This rearrangement joins TRBV28 to TRBJ2-7; D might be TRBD1 or TRBD2, each matching 5 bases. The CDR3 covers 13 residues. Germline V lookup: CDR1 MDHEN, CDR2 SYDVKM. Trimming pared 5 bases from V and 5 bases from J, leaving 13 bases between. CDR3 sequence reads: CASSPGSLHEQYF. The DNA for the CDR3 is TGTGCCAGCAGTCCAGGGAGCTTGCACGAGCAGTACTTC.

The chain employs TRBV11-2 and TRBJ1-2; D call uncertain. V dropped 3 bases and J dropped 4 bases, with 12 bases sitting between them. The CDR3 loop spans 14 amino acids. The V gene's germline CDR1 is SGHAT and CDR2 FQNNGV. The CDR3 here is CASSLREGGYGYTF. CDR3 in DNA: TGTGCCAGCAGCTTGCGGGAGGGAGGCTATGGCTACACCTTC.

The table lists this clonotype with many counts. The chain couples TRBV4-1 to TRBJ1-2; tentative D call: TRBD1 (5 bases). Germline V gene sequence: CDR1 MGHRA, CDR2 YSYEKL. With 0 bases removed from V and 6 bases from J, the gap between germline ends came to 14 bases. This CDR3 is 15 amino acids long. The CDR3 spells CASSQDAGVGDGYTF. DNA of the CDR3: TGCGCCAGCAGCCAAGATGCTGGGGTGGGGGATGGCTACACCTTC.

This clonotype was seen at least ten times. The gene calls are TRBV12-3 or TRBV12-4 and TRBJ2-5, with D possibly called TRBD1 or TRBD2 (5 bases each). V lost 2 bases and J 0 bases, leaving 7 bases between the germline ends. The CDR3 is 14 residues long. CDR3 protein: CASSLWGYQETQYF. As DNA, the CDR3 is TGTGCCAGCAGTTTATGGGGGTACCAAGAGACCCAGTACTTC.